The rows below give T cell receptor beta chains drawn from one sample of a study of blood T cell repertoires in COVID-19. Generated by immunoSEQ multiplex PCR, the TCRdb table keeps only in-frame clones and is missing some. The table records 200,000 to 300,000 clones, roughly 89% of them present only once. The sample taken for sequencing was PBMCs or T cells enriched from blood (not recorded which). All receptors come from a woman in her thirties who had recovered from COVID-19. Each CDR3 is given with its conserved first and last residue. D genes are given only for firm matches. Clone sizes are given selectively: once, few, many, or a class where the clone is expanded.

D gene	clone size	V gene	CDR3 length	J gene	CDR3 protein	CDR3 DNA
TRBD1	.	TRBV20-1	14	TRBJ1-6	CSASGDSYNSPLHF	TGCAGTGCTAGTGGGGACAGTTATAATTCACCCCTCCACTTT
.	.	TRBV4-1	14	TRBJ1-5	CASSQQQWNQPQHF	TGCGCCAGCAGCCAACAACAGTGGAATCAGCCCCAGCATTTT
.	.	TRBV10-2	12	TRBJ1-2	CASSDSYYGYTF	TGCGCCAGCAGTGACTCCTACTATGGCTACACCTTC
.	once	TRBV4-3	17	TRBJ2-6	CASSQEMRTSGANVLTF	TGCGCCAGCAGCCAAGAGATGAGGACATCTGGGGCCAACGTCCTGACTTTC
TRBD2	.	TRBV7-8	13	TRBJ2-5	CASSGREKETQYF	TGTGCCAGCAGCGGGAGGGAGAAAGAGACCCAGTACTTC
TRBD1	.	TRBV28	15	TRBJ1-1	CASSSTTGLDTEAFF	TGTGCCAGCAGCTCCACGACAGGGCTGGACACTGAAGCTTTCTTT
.	.	TRBV25-1	13	TRBJ1-1	CASRGNGETEAFF	TGTGCCAGCAGGGGAAATGGGGAGACTGAAGCTTTCTTT
.	.	TRBV2	15	TRBJ1-2	CASSDSWMTEHGYTF	TGTGCCAGCAGTGATAGCTGGATGACAGAGCATGGCTACACCTTC
.	.	TRBV7-8	16	TRBJ2-4	CASSLALGGAKNIQYF	TGTGCCAGCAGCTTAGCCCTCGGAGGGGCCAAAAACATTCAGTACTTC
TRBD2	.	TRBV20-1	15	TRBJ2-2	CSASKSGRGTGELFF	TGCAGTGCTAGTAAAAGCGGGAGAGGCACCGGGGAGCTGTTTTTT
TRBD2	few	TRBV28	16	TRBJ2-1	CASSFNGGRAHNEQFF	TGTGCCAGCAGTTTCAACGGCGGGAGGGCCCACAATGAGCAGTTCTTC
.	.	TRBV6-2/TRBV6-3	14	TRBJ1-1	CASSRGHLNTEAFF	TGTGCCAGCAGTAGGGGACATCTAAACACTGAAGCTTTCTTT
.	.	TRBV7-2	14	TRBJ1-5	CASSTRTDNQPQHF	TGTGCCAGCAGCACCCGGACAGATAATCAGCCCCAGCATTTT
.	.	TRBV25-1	13	TRBJ2-1	CASSAQGLNEQFF	TGTGCCAGCAGTGCCCAGGGTTTGAATGAGCAGTTCTTC
.	once	TRBV5-1	15	TRBJ1-1	CASSLEQGLNTEAFF	TGCGCCAGCAGCTTGGAGCAGGGCTTGAACACTGAAGCTTTCTTT
TRBD1	.	TRBV3-1/TRBV3-2	15	TRBJ1-3	CASSQPDRAGNTIYF	TGTGCCAGCAGCCAGCCGGACAGGGCTGGAAACACCATATATTTT
TRBD1	.	TRBV10-3	16	TRBJ1-1	CAITDRGLGVNTEAFF	TGTGCCATCACTGACAGGGGGTTAGGCGTGAACACTGAAGCTTTCTTT
.	.	TRBV3-1/TRBV3-2	15	TRBJ1-5	CASSQALGRDQPQHF	TGTGCCAGCAGCCAAGCGCTGGGGAGGGATCAGCCCCAGCATTTT
TRBD1	.	TRBV10-3	16	TRBJ1-3	CAISEPGQGAGNTIYF	TGTGCCATCAGTGAACCGGGACAGGGAGCTGGAAACACCATATATTTT
TRBD1	.	TRBV5-1	14	TRBJ1-2	CASSPDRANYGYTF	TGCGCCAGCAGCCCCGACAGGGCAAACTATGGCTACACCTTC
.	.	TRBV5-4	13	TRBJ1-6	CASSLDTDSPLHF	TGTGCCAGCAGCTTGGATACGGATTCACCCCTCCACTTT
TRBD2	.	TRBV13	16	TRBJ2-3	CASSPLGAGGEDTQYF	TGTGCCAGCAGCCCGCTGGGGGCGGGAGGAGAAGATACGCAGTATTTT
TRBD1	.	TRBV5-5	15	TRBJ1-1	CASSEKGQAPTEAFF	TGTGCCAGCAGTGAGAAGGGACAGGCTCCCACTGAAGCTTTCTTT
.	.	TRBV5-1	13	TRBJ1-3	CASKFQGGNTIYF	TGCGCCAGCAAGTTTCAGGGAGGAAACACCATATATTTT
.	.	TRBV30	18	TRBJ1-3	CAWSMQGRLSSSGNTIYF	TGTGCCTGGAGTATGCAGGGGCGCCTTTCGAGCTCTGGAAACACCATATATTTT
TRBD2	once	TRBV6-2/TRBV6-3	19	TRBJ2-3	CASSFGTGSLAGGTDTQYF	TGTGCCAGCAGTTTCGGGACAGGGAGCCTAGCGGGAGGTACAGATACGCAGTATTTT
TRBD2	.	TRBV28	15	TRBJ2-3	CAWMGGRAGTDTQYF	TGTGCCTGGATGGGCGGGAGGGCCGGCACAGATACGCAGTATTTT
.	.	TRBV9	14	TRBJ1-6	CASSVGTGNSPLHF	TGTGCCAGCAGCGTGGGAACAGGGAATTCACCCCTCCACTTT
TRBD1	.	TRBV28	14	TRBJ2-7	CASSLGQGFYEQYF	TGTGCCAGCAGTTTGGGACAGGGATTCTACGAGCAGTACTTC
.	once	TRBV7-2	14	TRBJ1-5	CASSLDPQAQPQHF	TGTGCCAGCAGCTTAGACCCACAGGCACAGCCCCAGCATTTT
TRBD2	.	TRBV25-1	16	TRBJ2-6	CASSSPGRSGANVLTF	TGTGCCAGCAGTTCTCCCGGGAGGTCTGGGGCCAACGTCCTGACTTTC
.	once	TRBV5-6	11	TRBJ1-2	CASSQYRVYTF	TGTGCCAGCAGCCAGTACCGGGTCTACACCTTC
.	.	TRBV25-1	14	TRBJ2-7	CASRSRQAFYEQYF	TGTGCCAGCAGAAGCAGACAGGCCTTTTACGAGCAGTACTTC
TRBD1	.	TRBV9	14	TRBJ1-2	CASSVAGGNYGYTF	TGTGCCAGCAGCGTAGCAGGGGGGAACTATGGCTACACCTTC
.	.	TRBV27	14	TRBJ1-2	CASSLEGPRGGYTF	TGTGCCAGCAGCCTGGAAGGCCCCCGGGGGGGCTACACCTTC
.	.	TRBV30	12	TRBJ1-2	CAWSWVGSGYTF	TGTGCCTGGAGTTGGGTAGGGAGTGGCTACACCTTC
TRBD1	.	TRBV2	14	TRBJ2-7	CASSRTGDSYEQYF	TGTGCCAGCAGTCGGACAGGGGACTCCTACGAGCAGTACTTC
.	.	TRBV6-4	17	TRBJ1-3	CASSAPGYSYSGNTIYF	TGTGCCAGCAGTGCCCCGGGATACTCCTACTCTGGAAACACCATATATTTT
.	.	TRBV27	11	TRBJ1-1	CASNGGTEAFF	TGTGCCAGCAACGGTGGTACTGAAGCTTTCTTT
.	.	TRBV21-1	18	TRBJ1-3	CASSKESGKTFGGNTIYF	TGTGCCAGCAGCAAAGAATCAGGGAAAACGTTCGGAGGAAACACCATATATTTT
.	.	TRBV21-1	17	TRBJ2-1	CASTNKEGQTAELAQFF	TGTGCCAGCACCAACAAAGAAGGCCAGACCGCCGAATTAGCGCAGTTCTTC
.	.	TRBV12-5	16	TRBJ2-7	CASGQTPPGAPYEQYF	TGTGCTAGTGGCCAGACTCCTCCAGGGGCCCCCTACGAGCAGTACTTC
.	.	TRBV11-2	16	TRBJ2-4	CASSSRSLIAKNIQYF	TGTGCCAGCAGCTCCCGGAGTCTTATAGCCAAAAACATTCAGTACTTC
.	.	TRBV14	13	TRBJ1-2	CASSQGTAYGYTF	TGTGCCAGCAGCCAAGGGACAGCCTATGGCTACACCTTC
TRBD1	.	TRBV28	16	TRBJ2-2	CASSQTGQPFPGELFF	TGTGCCAGCAGTCAAACGGGACAGCCCTTCCCCGGGGAGCTGTTTTTT
.	.	TRBV11-2	15	TRBJ2-1	CASSGGTYSYNEQFF	TGTGCCAGCAGCGGGGGGACTTACTCCTACAATGAGCAGTTCTTC
.	.	TRBV7-9	14	TRBJ1-4	CASSDHRNPEKLFF	TGTGCCAGCAGCGATCACAGGAACCCTGAAAAACTGTTTTTT
TRBD1	.	TRBV28	15	TRBJ2-2	CASKPWTGNTGELFF	TGTGCCAGCAAGCCATGGACAGGGAACACCGGGGAGCTGTTTTTT
TRBD1	.	TRBV4-2	15	TRBJ1-2	CASSQTTGQNYGYTF	TGTGCCAGCAGCCAAACGACAGGGCAGAACTATGGCTACACCTTC
.	.	TRBV4-1	16	TRBJ1-3	CASSLRGGAEGNTIYF	TGCGCCAGCAGCCTCCGCGGAGGGGCAGAAGGAAACACCATATATTTT
.	.	TRBV19	15	TRBJ1-1	CASSISPGGGSEAFF	TGTGCCAGTAGTATCTCCCCGGGGGGGGGATCTGAAGCTTTCTTT
TRBD2	.	TRBV18	15	TRBJ2-7	CASSRRASGEYEQYF	TGTGCCAGCTCACGACGTGCTAGCGGGGAATACGAGCAGTACTTC
.	.	TRBV11-3	12	TRBJ2-2	CASSLRAGELFF	TGTGCCAGCAGCCTCCGGGCCGGGGAGCTGTTTTTT
.	once	TRBV2	15	TRBJ1-5	CASTPGGRGYQPQHF	TGTGCCAGCACCCCGGGGGGGAGGGGCTATCAGCCCCAGCATTTT
.	.	TRBV5-6	14	TRBJ1-3	CASSLGNSGNTIYF	TGTGCCAGCAGCTTGGGTAACTCTGGAAACACCATATATTTT
.	.	TRBV2	14	TRBJ2-7	CASSFQGYTYEQYF	TGTGCCAGCAGTTTCCAGGGATATACCTACGAGCAGTACTTC
.	.	TRBV28	14	TRBJ1-5	CASSLWAATQPQHF	TGTGCCAGCAGTTTATGGGCGGCGACTCAGCCCCAGCATTTT
.	once	TRBV7-2	16	TRBJ1-3	CASSLDYGFSGNTIYF	TGTGCCAGCAGCTTAGACTATGGTTTCTCTGGAAACACCATATATTTT
TRBD2	.	TRBV5-4	15	TRBJ2-2	CASSLVAGGPGELFF	TGTGCCAGCAGCTTGGTAGCGGGAGGGCCCGGGGAGCTGTTTTTT